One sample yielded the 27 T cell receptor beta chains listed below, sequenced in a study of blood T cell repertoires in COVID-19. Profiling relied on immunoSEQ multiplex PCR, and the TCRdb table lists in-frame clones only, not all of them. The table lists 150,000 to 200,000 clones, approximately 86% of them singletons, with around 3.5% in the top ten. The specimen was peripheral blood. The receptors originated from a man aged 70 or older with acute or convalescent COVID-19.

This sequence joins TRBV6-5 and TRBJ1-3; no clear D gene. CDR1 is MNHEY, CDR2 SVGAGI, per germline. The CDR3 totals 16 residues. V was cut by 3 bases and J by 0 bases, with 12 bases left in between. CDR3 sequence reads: CASSYQSPSSGNTIYF. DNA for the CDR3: TGTGCCAGCAGTTATCAGTCCCCTAGCTCTGGAAACACCATATATTTT.

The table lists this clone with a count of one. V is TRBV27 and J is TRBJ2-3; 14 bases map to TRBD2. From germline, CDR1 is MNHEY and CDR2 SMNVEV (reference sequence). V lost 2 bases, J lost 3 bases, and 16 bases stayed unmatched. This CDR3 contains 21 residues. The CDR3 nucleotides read TGTGCCAGCAGTTTAAGGAGGCCCGGGACTAGCGGGAGAAGCCCGACAGATACGCAGTATTTT. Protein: CASSLRRPGTSGRSPTDTQYF.

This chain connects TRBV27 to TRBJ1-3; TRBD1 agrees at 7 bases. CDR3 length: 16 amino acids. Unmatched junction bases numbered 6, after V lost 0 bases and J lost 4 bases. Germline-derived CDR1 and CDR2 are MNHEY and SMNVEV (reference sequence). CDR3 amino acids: CASSLSSTGLGNTIYF. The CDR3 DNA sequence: TGTGCCAGCAGTTTATCTTCGACAGGGTTGGGAAACACCATATATTTT.

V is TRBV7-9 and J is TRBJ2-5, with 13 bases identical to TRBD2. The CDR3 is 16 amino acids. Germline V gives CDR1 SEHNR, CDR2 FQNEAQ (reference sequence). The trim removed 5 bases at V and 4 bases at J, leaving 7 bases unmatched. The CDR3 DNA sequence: TGTGCCAGCAGCCCCGGACTAGCGGGAGCCCCAGAGACCCAGTACTTC. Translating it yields CASSPGLAGAPETQYF.

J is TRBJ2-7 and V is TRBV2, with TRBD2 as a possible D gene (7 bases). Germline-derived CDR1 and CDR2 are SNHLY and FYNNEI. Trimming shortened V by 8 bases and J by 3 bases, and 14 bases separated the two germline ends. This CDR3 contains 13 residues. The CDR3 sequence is CASHQGTIYEQYF. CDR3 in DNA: TGTGCCAGCCACCAGGGGACTATCTACGAGCAGTACTTC. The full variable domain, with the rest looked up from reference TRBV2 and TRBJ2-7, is EPEVTQTPSHQVTQMGQEVILRCVPISNHLYFYWYRQILGQKVEFLVSFYNNEISEKSEIFDDQFSVERPDGSNFTLKIRSTKLEDSAMYFCASHQGTIYEQYFGPGTRLTVT.

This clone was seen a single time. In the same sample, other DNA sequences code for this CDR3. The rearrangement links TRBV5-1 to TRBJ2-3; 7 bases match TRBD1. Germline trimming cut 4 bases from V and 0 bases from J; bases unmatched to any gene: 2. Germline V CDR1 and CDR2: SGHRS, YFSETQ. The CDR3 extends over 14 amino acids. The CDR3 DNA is TGCGCCAGCAGCCCCAGGGGGAGCACAGATACGCAGTATTTT. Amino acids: CASSPRGSTDTQYF.

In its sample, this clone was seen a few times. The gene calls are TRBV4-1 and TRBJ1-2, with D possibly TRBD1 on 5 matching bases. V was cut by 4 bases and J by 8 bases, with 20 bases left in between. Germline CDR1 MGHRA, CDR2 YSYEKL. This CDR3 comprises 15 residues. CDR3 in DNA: TGCGCCAGCAGCCCCGGAGGGGATACAGAAGAAGGCTACACCTTC. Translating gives CASSPGGDTEEGYTF.

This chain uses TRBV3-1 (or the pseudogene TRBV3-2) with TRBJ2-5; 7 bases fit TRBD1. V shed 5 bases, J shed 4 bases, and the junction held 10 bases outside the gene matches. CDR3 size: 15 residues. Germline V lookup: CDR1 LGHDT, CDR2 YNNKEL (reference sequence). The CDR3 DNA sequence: TGTGCCAGCAGCAGTGACAGGGACGAAGGAGAGACCCAGTACTTC. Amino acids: CASSSDRDEGETQYF.

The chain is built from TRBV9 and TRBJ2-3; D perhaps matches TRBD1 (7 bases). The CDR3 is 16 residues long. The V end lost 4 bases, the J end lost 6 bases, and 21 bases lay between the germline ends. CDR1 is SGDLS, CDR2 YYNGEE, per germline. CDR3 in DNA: TGTGCCAGCAGCCCCAGGGGGGACAAGGGAATGGATACGCAGTATTTT. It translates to CASSPRGDKGMDTQYF. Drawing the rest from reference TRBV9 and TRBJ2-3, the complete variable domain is DSGVTQTPKHLITATGQRVTLRCSPRSGDLSVYWYQQSLDQGLQFLIQYYNGEERAKGNILERFSAQQFPDLHSELNLSSLELGDSALYFCASSPRGDKGMDTQYFGPGTRLTVL.

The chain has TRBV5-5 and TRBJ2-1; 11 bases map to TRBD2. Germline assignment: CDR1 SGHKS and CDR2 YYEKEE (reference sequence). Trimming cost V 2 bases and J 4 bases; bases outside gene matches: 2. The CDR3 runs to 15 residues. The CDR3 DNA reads TGTGCCAGCAGCTTAGGACTAGCGGGTTACAATGAGCAGTTCTTC. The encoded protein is CASSLGLAGYNEQFF.

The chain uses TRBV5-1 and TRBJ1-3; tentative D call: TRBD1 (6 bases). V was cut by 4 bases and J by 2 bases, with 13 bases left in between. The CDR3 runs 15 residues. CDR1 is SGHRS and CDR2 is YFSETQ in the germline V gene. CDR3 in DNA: TGCGCCAGCAGCGCCGGCACAGGGACTGGAAACACCATATATTTT. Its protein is CASSAGTGTGNTIYF.

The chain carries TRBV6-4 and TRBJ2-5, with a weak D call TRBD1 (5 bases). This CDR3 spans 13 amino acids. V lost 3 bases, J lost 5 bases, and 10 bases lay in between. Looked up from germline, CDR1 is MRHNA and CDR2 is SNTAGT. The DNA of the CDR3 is TGTGCCAGCAGTGAGGGGCCGCAGGAGACCCAGTACTTC. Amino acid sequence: CASSEGPQETQYF.

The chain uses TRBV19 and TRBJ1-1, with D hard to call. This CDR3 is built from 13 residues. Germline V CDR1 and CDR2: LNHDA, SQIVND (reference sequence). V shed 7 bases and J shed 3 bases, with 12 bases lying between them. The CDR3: CASTPGGYTEAFF. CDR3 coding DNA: TGTGCCAGTACCCCCGGAGGATACACTGAAGCTTTCTTT.

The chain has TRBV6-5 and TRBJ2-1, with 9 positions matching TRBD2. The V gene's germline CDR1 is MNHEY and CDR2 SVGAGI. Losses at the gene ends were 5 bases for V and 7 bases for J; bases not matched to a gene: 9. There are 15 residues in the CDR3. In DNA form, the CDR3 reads TGTGCCAGCAGTCCCGATATAGCGGGGGTAAATGAGCAGTTCTTC. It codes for CASSPDIAGVNEQFF.

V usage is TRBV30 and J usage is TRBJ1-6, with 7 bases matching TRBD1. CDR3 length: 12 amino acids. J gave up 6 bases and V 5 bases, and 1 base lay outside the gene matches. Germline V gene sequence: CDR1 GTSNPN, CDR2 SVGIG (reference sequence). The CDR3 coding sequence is TGTGCCTGGGACAGGGCTAATTCACCCCTCCACTTT. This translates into CAWDRANSPLHF.

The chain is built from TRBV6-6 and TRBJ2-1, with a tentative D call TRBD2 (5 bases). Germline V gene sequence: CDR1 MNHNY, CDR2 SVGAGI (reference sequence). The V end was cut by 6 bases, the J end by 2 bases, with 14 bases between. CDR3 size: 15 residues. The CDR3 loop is CASRRLPQPYNEQFF. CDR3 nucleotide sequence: TGTGCCAGCAGGCGACTACCCCAACCCTACAATGAGCAGTTCTTC.

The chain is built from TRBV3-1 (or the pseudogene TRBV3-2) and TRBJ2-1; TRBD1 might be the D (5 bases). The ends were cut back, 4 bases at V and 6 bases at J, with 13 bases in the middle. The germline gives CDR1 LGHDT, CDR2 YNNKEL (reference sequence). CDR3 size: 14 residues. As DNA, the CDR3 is TGTGCCAGCAGCCTGGGGCACGGCCCCAATGAGCAGTTCTTC. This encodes CASSLGHGPNEQFF.

CDR3 in amino acids: CASSHLLSRSTDTQYF. DNA of the CDR3: TGTGCCAGCAGCCACCTTTTAAGCCGGAGCACAGATACGCAGTATTTT. The V and J genes are TRBV3-1 (or the pseudogene TRBV3-2) and TRBJ2-3; no reliable D call. The CDR3 loop spans 16 amino acids. Trimming cost V 3 bases and J 0 bases, with 13 bases left between them. The germline gives CDR1 LGHDT, CDR2 YNNKEL (reference sequence).

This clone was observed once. The chain's CDR3 is CASSESLAGVGTDTQYF. CDR3 DNA: TGCGCCAGCAGTGAAAGTTTAGCGGGAGTGGGCACAGATACGCAGTATTTT. The chain is built from TRBV10-1 and TRBJ2-3, with 9 bases that match TRBD2. Germline loops: CDR1 WNHNN, CDR2 SYGVQD (reference sequence). Trimming at V came to 3 bases and at J to 1 base, leaving 8 bases not matched to a gene. The CDR3 consists of 17 residues.

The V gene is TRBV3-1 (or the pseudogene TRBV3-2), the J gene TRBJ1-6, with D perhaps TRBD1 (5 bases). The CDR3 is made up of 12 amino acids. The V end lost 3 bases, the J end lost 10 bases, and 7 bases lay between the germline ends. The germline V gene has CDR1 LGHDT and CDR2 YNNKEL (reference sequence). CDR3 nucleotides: TGTGCCAGCAGCCAGGGGGGATCACCCCTCCACTTT. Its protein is CASSQGGSPLHF.

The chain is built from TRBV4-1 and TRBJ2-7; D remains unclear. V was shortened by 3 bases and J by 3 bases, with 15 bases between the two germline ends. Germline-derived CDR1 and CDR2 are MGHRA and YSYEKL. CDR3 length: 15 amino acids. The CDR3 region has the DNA TGCGCCAGCAGCCAGGCTAATATGGCAGGCTACGAGCAGTACTTC. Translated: CASSQANMAGYEQYF.

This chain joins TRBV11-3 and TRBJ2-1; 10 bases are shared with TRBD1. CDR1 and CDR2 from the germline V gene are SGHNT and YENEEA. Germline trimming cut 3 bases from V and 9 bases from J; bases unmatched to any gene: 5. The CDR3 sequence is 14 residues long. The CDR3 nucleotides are TGTGCCAGCAGCTTCCGGGACAGGGGTAGTGAGCAGTTCTTC. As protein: CASSFRDRGSEQFF.

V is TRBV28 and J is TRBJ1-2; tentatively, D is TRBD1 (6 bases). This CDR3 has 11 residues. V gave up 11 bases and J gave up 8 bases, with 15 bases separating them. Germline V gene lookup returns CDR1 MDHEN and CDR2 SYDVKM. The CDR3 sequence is CAAMGARGYTF. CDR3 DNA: TGTGCCGCAATGGGGGCTCGAGGCTACACCTTC.

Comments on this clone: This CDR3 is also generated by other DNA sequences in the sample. CDR3 nucleotides: TGCGCCAGCAGCTTGTTCCAAAGTAGCTCCTACGAGCAGTACTTC. This sequence encodes CASSLFQSSSYEQYF. The chain combines TRBV5-1 with TRBJ2-7; D gene unclear. Germline CDR1 reads SGHRS; CDR2 reads YFSETQ. This CDR3 region has 15 residues. V was cut by 1 base and J by 0 bases, with 11 bases left in between.

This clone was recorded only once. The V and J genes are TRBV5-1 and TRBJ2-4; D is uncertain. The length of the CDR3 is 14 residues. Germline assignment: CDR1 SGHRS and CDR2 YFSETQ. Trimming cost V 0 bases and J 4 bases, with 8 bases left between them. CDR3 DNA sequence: TGCGCCAGCAGCTTGGATCCCGGGAAAAACATTCAGTACTTC. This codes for CASSLDPGKNIQYF.

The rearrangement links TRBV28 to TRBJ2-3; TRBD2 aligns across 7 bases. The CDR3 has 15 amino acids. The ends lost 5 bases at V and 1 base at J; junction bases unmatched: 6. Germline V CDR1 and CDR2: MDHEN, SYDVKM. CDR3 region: CASSEGLGRTDTQYF. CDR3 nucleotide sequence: TGTGCCAGCAGTGAAGGACTAGGGCGCACAGATACGCAGTATTTT. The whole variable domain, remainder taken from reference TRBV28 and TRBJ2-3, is DVKVTQSSRYLVKRTGEKVFLECVQDMDHENMFWYRQDPGLGLRLIYFSYDVKMKEKGDIPEGYSVSREKKERFSLILESASTNQTSMYLCASSEGLGRTDTQYFGPGTRLTVL.

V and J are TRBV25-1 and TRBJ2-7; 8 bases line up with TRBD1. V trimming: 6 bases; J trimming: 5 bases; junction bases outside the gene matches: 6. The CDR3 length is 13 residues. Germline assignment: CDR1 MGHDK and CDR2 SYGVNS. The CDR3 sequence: CASRRQGAHEQYF. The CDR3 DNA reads TGTGCCAGCAGAAGGCAGGGGGCCCACGAGCAGTACTTC.